This T cell receptor (beta chain) was sequenced in a study of OX40 agonist ivuxolimab in advanced cancers. The overall study: Patients treated during dose escalation were battling hepatocellular carcinoma, melanoma, renal cell or head and neck cancer.

The repertoire was sequenced with immunoSEQ multiplex PCR; TCRdb's copy has only in-frame clones and lacks some. There are roughly 86,000 clones in the sample; about 87% occur only once, and 6% to 7.5% lies in the top ten. Germline assignment: CDR1 SGDLS and CDR2 YYNGEE. The J segment lost 6 bases and the V segment lost 7 bases, leaving 7 bases of the junction unmatched. CDR3 length: 13 residues. Study observations and caveats: CD8+ T cells (on average) carried more expanded clones than CD4+ T cells.

As regards this clone: The target antigen is unknown.

Sequencing was performed on CD4+ or CD8+ T cells sorted from blood, taken in a trial of the OX40 agonist ivuxolimab. The clonotype originates from an adult with an advanced solid tumor such as melanoma, head and neck, liver or kidney cancer. This chain uses TRBV9 with TRBJ2-1, with TRBD2 matching 7 bases. The CDR3 nucleotides read TGTGCCAGCGATAACGGGAGGAGCAATGAGCAGTTCTTC. It specifies CASDNGRSNEQFF.